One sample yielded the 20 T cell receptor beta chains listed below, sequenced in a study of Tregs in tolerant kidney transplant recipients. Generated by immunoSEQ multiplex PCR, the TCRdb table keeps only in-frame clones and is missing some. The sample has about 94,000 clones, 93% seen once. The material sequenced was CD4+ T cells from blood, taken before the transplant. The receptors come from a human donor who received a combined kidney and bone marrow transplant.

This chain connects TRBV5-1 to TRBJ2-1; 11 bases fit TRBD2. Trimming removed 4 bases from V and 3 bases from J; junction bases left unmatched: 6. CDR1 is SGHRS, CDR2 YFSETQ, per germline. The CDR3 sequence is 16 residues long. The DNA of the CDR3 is TGCGCCAGCAGCCCCGGGACTAGCGGTATCTACAATGAGCAGTTCTTC. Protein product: CASSPGTSGIYNEQFF.

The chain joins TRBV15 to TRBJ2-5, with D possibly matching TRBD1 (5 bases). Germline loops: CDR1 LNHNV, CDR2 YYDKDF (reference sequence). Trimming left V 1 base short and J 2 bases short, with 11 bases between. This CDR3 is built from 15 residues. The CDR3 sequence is CATSRGQIIQETQYF. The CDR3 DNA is TGTGCCACCAGCAGAGGACAGATAATACAAGAGACCCAGTACTTC. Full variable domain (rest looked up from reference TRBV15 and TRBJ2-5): DAMVIQNPRYQVTQFGKPVTLSCSQTLNHNVMYWYQQKSSQAPKLLFHYYDKDFNNEADTPDNFQSRRPNTSFCFLDIRSPGLGDTAMYLCATSRGQIIQETQYFGPGTRLLVL.

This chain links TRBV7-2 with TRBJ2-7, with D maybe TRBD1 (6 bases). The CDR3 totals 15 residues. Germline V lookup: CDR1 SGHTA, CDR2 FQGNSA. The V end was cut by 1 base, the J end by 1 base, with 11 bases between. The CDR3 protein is CASSLVGAKSYEQYF. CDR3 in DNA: TGTGCCAGCAGCTTAGTGGGGGCCAAGTCCTACGAGCAGTACTTC.

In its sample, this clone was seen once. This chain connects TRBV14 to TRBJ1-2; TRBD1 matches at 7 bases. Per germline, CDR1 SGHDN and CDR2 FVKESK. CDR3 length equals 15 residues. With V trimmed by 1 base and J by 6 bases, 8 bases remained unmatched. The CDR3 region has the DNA TGTGCCAGCAGCCAAGGGAGCAGGGGGGTGAATGGCTACACCTTC. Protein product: CASSQGSRGVNGYTF.

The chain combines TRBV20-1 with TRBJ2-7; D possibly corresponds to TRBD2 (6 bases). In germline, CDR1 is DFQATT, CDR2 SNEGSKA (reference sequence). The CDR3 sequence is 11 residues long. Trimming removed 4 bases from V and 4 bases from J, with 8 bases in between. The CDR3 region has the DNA TGCAGTGCTAATCGGGAGTACGAGCAGTACTTC. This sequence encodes CSANREYEQYF.

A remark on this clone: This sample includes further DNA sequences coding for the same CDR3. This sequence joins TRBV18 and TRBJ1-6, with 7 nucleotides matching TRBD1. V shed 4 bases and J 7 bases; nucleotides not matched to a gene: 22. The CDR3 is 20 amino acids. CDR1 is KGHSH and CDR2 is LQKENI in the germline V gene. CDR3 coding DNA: TGTGCCAGCTCACAAACCGGGACAGCAACCGCGGGGAGTAAAAATTCACCCCTCCACTTT. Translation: CASSQTGTATAGSKNSPLHF.

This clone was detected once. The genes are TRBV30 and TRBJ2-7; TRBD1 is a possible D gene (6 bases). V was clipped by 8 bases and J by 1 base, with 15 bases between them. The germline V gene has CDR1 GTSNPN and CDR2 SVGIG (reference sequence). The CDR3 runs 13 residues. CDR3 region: CAGTGTRSYEQYF. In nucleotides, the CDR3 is TGTGCCGGCACCGGGACACGTTCCTACGAGCAGTACTTC.

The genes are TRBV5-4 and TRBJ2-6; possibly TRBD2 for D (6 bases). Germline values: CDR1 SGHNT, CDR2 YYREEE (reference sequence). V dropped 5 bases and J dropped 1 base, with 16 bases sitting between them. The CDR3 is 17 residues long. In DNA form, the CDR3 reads TGTGCCAGCAGGGCGGGACCGCGAACATCTGGGGCCAACGTCCTGACTTTC. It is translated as CASRAGPRTSGANVLTF.

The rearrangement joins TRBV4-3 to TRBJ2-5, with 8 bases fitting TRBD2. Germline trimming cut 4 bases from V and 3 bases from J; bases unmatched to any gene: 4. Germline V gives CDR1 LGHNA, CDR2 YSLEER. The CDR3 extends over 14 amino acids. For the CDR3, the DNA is TGCGCCAGCAGCCCGGGACTAGGGGAAGAGACCCAGTACTTC. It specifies CASSPGLGEETQYF.

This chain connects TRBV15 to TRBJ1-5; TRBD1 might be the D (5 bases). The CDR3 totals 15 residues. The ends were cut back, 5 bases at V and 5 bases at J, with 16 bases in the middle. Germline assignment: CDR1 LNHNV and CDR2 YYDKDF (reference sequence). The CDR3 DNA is TGTGCCACCAGCGGACAATGGACCGACCATCAGCCCCAGCATTTT. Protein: CATSGQWTDHQPQHF. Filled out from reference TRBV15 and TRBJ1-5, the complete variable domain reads DAMVIQNPRYQVTQFGKPVTLSCSQTLNHNVMYWYQQKSSQAPKLLFHYYDKDFNNEADTPDNFQSRRPNTSFCFLDIRSPGLGDTAMYLCATSGQWTDHQPQHFGDGTRLSIL.

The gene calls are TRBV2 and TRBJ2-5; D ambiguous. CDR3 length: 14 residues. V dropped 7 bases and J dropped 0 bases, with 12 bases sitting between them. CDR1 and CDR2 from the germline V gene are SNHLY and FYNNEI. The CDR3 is CASNNYQYQETQYF. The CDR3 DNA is TGTGCCAGCAACAACTACCAGTACCAAGAGACCCAGTACTTC.

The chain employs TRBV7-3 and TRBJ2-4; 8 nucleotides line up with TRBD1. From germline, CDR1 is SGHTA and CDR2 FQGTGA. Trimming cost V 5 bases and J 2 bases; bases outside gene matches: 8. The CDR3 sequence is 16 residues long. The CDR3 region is CASSPIQGVSKNIQYF. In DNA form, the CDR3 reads TGTGCCAGCAGCCCGATACAGGGGGTGTCCAAAAACATTCAGTACTTC.

CDR3 region: CASSLDFSYEQYF. The CDR3 nucleotides read TGTGCCAGCAGCTTGGACTTCTCCTACGAGCAGTACTTC. The J gene is TRBJ2-7, the V gene TRBV11-2, with D maybe TRBD2 (5 bases). Trimming took off 3 bases at V and 0 bases at J, with 6 bases between the two ends. Germline V gives CDR1 SGHAT, CDR2 FQNNGV. This CDR3 has 13 residues.

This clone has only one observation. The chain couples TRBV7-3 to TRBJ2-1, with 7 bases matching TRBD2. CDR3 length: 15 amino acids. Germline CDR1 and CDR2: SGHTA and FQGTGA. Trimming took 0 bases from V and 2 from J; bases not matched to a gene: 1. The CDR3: CASSLTAGTYNEQFF. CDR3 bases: TGTGCCAGCAGCTTAACAGCGGGGACCTACAATGAGCAGTTCTTC.

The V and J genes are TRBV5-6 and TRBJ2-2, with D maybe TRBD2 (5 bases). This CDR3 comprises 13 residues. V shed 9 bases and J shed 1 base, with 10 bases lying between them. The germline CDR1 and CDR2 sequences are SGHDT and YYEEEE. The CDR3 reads CATSRGNTGELFF. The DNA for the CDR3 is TGTGCCACTTCTCGGGGGAACACCGGGGAGCTGTTTTTT.

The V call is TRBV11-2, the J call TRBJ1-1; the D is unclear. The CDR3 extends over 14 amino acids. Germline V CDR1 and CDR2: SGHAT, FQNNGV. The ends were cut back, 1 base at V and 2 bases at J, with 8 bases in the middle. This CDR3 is CASSLGGFNTEAFF. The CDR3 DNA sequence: TGTGCCAGCAGCTTAGGAGGATTCAACACTGAAGCTTTCTTT. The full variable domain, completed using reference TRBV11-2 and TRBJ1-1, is EAGVAQSPRYKIIEKRQSVAFWCNPISGHATLYWYQQILGQGPKLLIQFQNNGVVDDSQLPKDRFSAERLKGVDSTLKIQPAKLEDSAVYLCASSLGGFNTEAFFGQGTRLTVV.

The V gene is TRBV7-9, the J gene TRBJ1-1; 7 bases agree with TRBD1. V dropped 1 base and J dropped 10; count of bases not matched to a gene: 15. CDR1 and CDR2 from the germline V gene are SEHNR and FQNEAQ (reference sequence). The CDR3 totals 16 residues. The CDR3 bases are TGTGCCAGCAGCTTAGTGCCGGGACAGAGGGGTTTCGGAGCTTTCTTT. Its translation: CASSLVPGQRGFGAFF.

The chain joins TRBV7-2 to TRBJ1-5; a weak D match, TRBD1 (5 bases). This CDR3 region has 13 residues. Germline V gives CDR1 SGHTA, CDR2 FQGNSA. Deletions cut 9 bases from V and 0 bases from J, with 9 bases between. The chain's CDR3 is CASRQYSNQPQHF. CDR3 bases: TGTGCCAGTCGACAGTATAGCAATCAGCCCCAGCATTTT.

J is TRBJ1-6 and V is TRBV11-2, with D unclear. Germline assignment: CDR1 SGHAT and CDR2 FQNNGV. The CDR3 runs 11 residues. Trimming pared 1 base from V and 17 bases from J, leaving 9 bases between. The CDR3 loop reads CASSLGTEIHF. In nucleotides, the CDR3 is TGTGCCAGCAGCTTAGGAACGGAGATCCACTTT.

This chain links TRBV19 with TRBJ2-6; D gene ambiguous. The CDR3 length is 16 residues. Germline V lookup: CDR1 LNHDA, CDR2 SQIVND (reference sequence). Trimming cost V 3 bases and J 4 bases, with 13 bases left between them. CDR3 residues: CASSINLRTGANVLTF. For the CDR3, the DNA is TGTGCCAGTAGTATCAACCTACGTACCGGGGCCAACGTCCTGACTTTC.